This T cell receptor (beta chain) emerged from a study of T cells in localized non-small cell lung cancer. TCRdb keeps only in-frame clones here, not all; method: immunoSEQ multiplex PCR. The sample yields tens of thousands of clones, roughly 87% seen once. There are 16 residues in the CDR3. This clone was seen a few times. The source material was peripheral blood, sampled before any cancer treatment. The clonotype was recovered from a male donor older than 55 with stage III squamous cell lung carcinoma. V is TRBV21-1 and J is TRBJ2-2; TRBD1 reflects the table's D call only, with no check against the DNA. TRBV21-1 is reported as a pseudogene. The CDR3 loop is CASSKECRGNAGELFF. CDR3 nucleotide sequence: TGTGCCAGCAGCAAAGAGTGCAGGGGCAACGCCGGGGAGCTGTTTTTT.